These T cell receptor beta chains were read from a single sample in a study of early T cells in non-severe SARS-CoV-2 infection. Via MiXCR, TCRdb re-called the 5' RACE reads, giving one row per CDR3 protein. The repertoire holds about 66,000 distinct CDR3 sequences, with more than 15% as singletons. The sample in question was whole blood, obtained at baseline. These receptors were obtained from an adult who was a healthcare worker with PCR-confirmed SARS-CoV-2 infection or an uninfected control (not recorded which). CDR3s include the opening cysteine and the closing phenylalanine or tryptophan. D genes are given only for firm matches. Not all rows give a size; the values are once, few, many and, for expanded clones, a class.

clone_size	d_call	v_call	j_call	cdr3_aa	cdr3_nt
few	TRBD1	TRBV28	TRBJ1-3	CASTGGEYSGNTIYF	TGTGCCAGCACAGGGGGAGAATACTCTGGAAACACCATATATTTT
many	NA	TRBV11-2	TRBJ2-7	CASSADSYEQYF	TGTGCCAGCAGCGCAGACAGCTACGAGCAGTACTTC
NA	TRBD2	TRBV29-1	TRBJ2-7	CSVRGTREGEQYF	TGCAGCGTTAGGGGGACACGGGAGGGCGAGCAGTACTTC
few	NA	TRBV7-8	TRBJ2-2	CASSLVREAGELFF	TGTGCCAGCAGCTTAGTAAGGGAGGCCGGGGAGCTGTTTTTT
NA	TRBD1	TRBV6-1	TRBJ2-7	CASSAGWGQGYEQYF	TGTGCCAGCAGTGCCGGATGGGGACAGGGCTACGAGCAGTACTTC
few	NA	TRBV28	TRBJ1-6	CASTIIRGGSSYNSPLHF	TGTGCCAGCACTATCATCCGAGGTGGGAGCTCCTATAATTCACCCCTCCACTTT
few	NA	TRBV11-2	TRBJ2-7	CASSFPTGRSGEQYF	TGTGCCAGCAGCTTTCCTACGGGACGCTCGGGCGAGCAGTACTTC
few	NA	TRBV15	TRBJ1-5	CATSRVGGASNQPQHF	TGTGCCACCAGCAGAGTAGGAGGGGCTTCCAATCAGCCCCAGCATTTT
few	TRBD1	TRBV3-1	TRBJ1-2	CASSRTGSAYGYTF	TGTGCCAGCAGCCGGACAGGGAGTGCCTATGGCTACACCTTC
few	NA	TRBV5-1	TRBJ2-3	CASTPRPAGSSTDTQYF	TGCGCCAGCACCCCCAGGCCAGCGGGTTCTAGCACAGATACGCAGTATTTT
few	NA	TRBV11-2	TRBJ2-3	CASSLDVGRDTDTQYF	TGTGCCAGCAGCTTGGATGTTGGCAGGGACACAGATACGCAGTATTTT
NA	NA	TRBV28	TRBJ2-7	CASSLGETYEQYF	TGTGCCAGCAGTTTGGGCGAGACCTACGAGCAGTACTTC
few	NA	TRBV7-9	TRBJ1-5	CASSFSGASNQPQHF	TGTGCCAGCAGCTTTTCAGGGGCGAGCAATCAGCCCCAGCATTTT
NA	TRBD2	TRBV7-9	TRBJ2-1	CASQTASGNEQFF	TGTGCCTCCCAAACGGCTAGCGGGAATGAGCAGTTCTTC
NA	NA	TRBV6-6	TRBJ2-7	CASSFKREQNEQYF	TGTGCCAGCAGTTTTAAACGGGAGCAAAACGAGCAGTACTTC
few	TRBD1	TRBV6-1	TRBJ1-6	CASSGGGQISPLHF	TGTGCCAGCAGTGGTGGGGGACAGATTTCACCCCTCCACTTT
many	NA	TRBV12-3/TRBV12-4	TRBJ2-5	CASSTWTLQETQYF	TGTGCCAGCAGCACTTGGACTCTCCAAGAGACCCAGTACTTC
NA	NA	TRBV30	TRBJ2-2	CAWRTANTGELFF	TGTGCCTGGAGAACCGCGAACACCGGGGAGCTGTTTTTT
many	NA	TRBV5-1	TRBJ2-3	CASSQGASYTDTQYF	TGCGCCAGCAGCCAAGGGGCAAGTTACACAGATACGCAGTATTTT
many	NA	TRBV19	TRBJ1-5	CASPPGREWGNQPQHF	TGTGCCAGTCCCCCCGGCAGGGAGTGGGGCAATCAGCCCCAGCATTTT
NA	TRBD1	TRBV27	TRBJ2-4	CASSLQGAGRDIQYF	TGTGCCAGCAGTCTACAGGGGGCAGGTCGAGACATTCAGTACTTC
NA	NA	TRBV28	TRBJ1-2	CASRRYMNANYGYTF	TGTGCCTCGCGGCGGTATATGAATGCTAACTATGGCTACACCTTC
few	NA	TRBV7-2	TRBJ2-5	CASSPHSEQETQYF	TGTGCCAGCAGCCCCCACAGTGAACAAGAGACCCAGTACTTC
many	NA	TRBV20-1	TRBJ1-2	CSARLSSRGYTF	TGCAGTGCTAGACTAAGCTCTAGGGGCTACACCTTC
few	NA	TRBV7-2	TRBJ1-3	CASSSAGNTIYF	TGTGCCAGCAGCTCAGCCGGAAACACCATATATTTT
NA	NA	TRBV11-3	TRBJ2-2	CASSPRGNTGELFF	TGTGCCAGCAGCCCACGGGGGAACACCGGGGAGCTGTTTTTT
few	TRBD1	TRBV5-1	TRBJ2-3	CASSYDRDLQDTQYF	TGCGCCAGCAGCTACGACAGGGATCTCCAAGATACGCAGTATTTT
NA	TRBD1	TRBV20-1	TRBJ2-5	CSAKPAGGQETQYF	TGCAGTGCTAAGCCGGCAGGGGGTCAAGAGACCCAGTACTTC
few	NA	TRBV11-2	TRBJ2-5	CASSGPRQGIQETQYF	TGTGCCAGCAGCGGGCCCCGGCAGGGAATTCAAGAGACCCAGTACTTC
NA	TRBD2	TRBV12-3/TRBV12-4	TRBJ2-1	CASGTSGIKDEQFF	TGTGCCAGCGGCACTAGCGGGATTAAGGATGAGCAGTTCTTC
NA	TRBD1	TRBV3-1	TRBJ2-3	CASSGQGGTDTQYF	TGTGCCAGCAGCGGACAGGGAGGCACAGATACGCAGTATTTT
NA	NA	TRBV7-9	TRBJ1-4	CASSEGQGNEKLFF	TGTGCCAGCAGCGAAGGGCAGGGTAATGAAAAACTGTTTTTT
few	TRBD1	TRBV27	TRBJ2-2	CASSSSYRGDGELFF	TGTGCCAGCAGTTCATCCTACAGGGGAGATGGGGAGCTGTTTTTT
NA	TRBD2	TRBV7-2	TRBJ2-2	CASSLTVGGTGELFF	TGTGCCAGCAGTTTGACGGTCGGGGGGACCGGGGAGCTGTTTTTT
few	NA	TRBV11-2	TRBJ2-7	CASSATSNPYEQYF	TGTGCCAGCAGCGCCACTAGCAACCCCTACGAGCAGTACTTC
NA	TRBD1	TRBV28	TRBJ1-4	CASSSRGTGRNEKLFF	TGTGCCAGCAGTTCACGAGGGACAGGGCGGAATGAAAAACTGTTTTTT
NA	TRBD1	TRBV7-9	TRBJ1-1	CASSLTGMNTEAFF	TGTGCCAGCTCACTGACAGGGATGAACACTGAAGCTTTCTTT
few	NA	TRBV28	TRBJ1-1	CASSPLGGMNTEAFF	TGTGCCAGCAGCCCTCTGGGGGGCATGAACACTGAAGCTTTCTTT
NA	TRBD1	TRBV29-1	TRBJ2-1	CSVDPTGRLIF	TGCAGCGTTGACCCGACAGGGAGATTGATCTTC
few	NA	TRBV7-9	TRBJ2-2	CASSRKETGELFF	TGTGCCAGCAGCCGAAAAGAAACCGGGGAGCTGTTTTTT
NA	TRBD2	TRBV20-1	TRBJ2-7	CSASGGLWSGRSYEQYF	TGCAGTGCTAGCGGAGGCCTGTGGAGCGGGAGATCCTACGAGCAGTACTTC
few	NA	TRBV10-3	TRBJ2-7	CAISAEGQDEQYF	TGTGCCATCAGTGCGGAGGGCCAGGACGAGCAGTACTTC
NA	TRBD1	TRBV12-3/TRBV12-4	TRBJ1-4	CASSSSGTGGEKLFF	TGTGCCAGCAGTTCGTCCGGGACAGGGGGGGAAAAACTGTTTTTT
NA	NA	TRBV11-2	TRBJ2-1	CASTLTGSNEQFF	TGTGCCAGCACCTTGACAGGAAGCAATGAGCAGTTCTTC
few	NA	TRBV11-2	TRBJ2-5	CASSLDVETQYF	TGTGCCAGCAGCTTAGATGTTGAGACCCAGTACTTC